Reported below is one T cell receptor beta chain. The antigen is not known. TCR beta cDNA libraries included unique molecular identifiers. Input populations of about 1 to 11 million T cells gave rise to roughly 0.5 million cDNA molecules. From the PCR reads, TCRdb called clonotypes with MiXCR, one entry per CDR3 protein. Of some 450,000 distinct CDR3 sequences listed, over 35% are singletons. The data derive from a study of post-analysis software for immune sequencing data. Study-level results: Compared against controls, patients with multiple sclerosis displayed significantly lower normalized Chao1 diversity. Patients carried roughly 5 TRBV segments more frequently than controls did, and TRBV5-6, TRBV5-1 and TRBV20-1 were among them. Samples sharing a preparation batch grouped tightly together when assessed by F measure.

The CDR3 runs 13 residues. Germline V gives CDR1 ENHRY, CDR2 SYGVKD. Trimming shortened V by 4 bases and J by 4 bases, and 10 bases separated the two germline ends. This TCR was sampled from a girl aged 5 to 17 with multiple sclerosis. This chain connects TRBV10-3 to TRBJ1-1; tentatively, D is TRBD1 (5 bases). The source material was blood. CDR3 sequence: CAISGLGGTEAFF. DNA of the CDR3: TGTGCCATCAGTGGTCTTGGGGGCACTGAAGCTTTCTTT.